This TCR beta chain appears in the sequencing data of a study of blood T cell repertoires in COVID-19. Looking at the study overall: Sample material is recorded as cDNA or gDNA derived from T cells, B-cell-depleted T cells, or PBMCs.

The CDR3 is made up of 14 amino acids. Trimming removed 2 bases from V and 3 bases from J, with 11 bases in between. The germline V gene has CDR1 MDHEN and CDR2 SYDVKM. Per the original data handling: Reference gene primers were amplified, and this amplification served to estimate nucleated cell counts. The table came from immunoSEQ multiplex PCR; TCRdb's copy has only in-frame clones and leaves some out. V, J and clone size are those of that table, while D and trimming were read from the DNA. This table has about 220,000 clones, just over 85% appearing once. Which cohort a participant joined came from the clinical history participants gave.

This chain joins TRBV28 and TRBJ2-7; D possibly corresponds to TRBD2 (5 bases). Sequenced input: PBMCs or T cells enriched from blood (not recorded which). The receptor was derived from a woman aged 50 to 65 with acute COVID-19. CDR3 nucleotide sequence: TGTGCCAGCAGTTTAAGCGGCAGGAACTACGAGCAGTACTTC. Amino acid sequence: CASSLSGRNYEQYF.